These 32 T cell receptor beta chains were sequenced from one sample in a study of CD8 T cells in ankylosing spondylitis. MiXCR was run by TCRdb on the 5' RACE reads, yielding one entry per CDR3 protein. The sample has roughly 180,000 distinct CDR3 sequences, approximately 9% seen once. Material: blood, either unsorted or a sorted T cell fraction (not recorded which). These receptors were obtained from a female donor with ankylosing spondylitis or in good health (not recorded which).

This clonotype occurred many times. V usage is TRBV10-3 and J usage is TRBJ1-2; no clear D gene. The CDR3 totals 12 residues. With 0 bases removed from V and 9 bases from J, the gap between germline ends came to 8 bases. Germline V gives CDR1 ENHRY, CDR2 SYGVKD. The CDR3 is CAISESVARYTF. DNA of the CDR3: TGTGCCATCAGTGAGTCGGTGGCCCGCTACACCTTC.

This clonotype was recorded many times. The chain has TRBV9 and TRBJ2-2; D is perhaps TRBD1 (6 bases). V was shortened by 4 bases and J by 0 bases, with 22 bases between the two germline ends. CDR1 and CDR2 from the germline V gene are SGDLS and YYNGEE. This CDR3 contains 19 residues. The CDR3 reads CASSRNPLRGGSNTGELFF. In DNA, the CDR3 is TGTGCCAGCAGCCGTAATCCCCTGAGAGGGGGATCGAACACCGGGGAGCTGTTTTTT.

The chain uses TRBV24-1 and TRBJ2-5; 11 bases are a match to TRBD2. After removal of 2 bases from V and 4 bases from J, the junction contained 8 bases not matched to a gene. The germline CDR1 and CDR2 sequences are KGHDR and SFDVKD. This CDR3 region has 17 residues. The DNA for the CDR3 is TGTGCCACCAGTGATTCAACAGGGCTAGCGGGAGGAGAGACCCAGTACTTC. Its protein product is CATSDSTGLAGGETQYF.

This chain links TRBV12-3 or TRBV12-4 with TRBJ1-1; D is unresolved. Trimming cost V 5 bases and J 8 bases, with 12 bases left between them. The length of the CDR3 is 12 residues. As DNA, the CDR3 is TGTGCCAGCAGTGATGACGGGGAAGAAGCTTTCTTT. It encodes CASSDDGEEAFF.

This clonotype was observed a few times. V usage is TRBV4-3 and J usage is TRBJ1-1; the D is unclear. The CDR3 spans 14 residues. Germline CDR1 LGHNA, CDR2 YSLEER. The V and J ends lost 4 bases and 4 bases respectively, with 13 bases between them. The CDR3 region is CASSRRLGSTEAFF. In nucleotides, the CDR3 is TGCGCCAGCAGCCGTCGCTTGGGAAGCACTGAAGCTTTCTTT.

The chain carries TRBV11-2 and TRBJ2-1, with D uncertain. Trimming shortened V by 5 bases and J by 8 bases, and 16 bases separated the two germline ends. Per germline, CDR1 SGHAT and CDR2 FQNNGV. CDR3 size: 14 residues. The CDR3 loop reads CASSLWRRWDEQFF. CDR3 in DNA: TGTGCCAGCAGCCTATGGCGAAGGTGGGATGAGCAGTTCTTC.

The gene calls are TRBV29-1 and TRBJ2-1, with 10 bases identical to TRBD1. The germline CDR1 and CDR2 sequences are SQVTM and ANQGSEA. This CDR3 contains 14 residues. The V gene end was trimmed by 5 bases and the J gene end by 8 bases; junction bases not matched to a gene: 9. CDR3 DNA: TGCAGCGTTACCGACAGGGGGCAGACGCATGAGCAGTTCTTC. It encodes CSVTDRGQTHEQFF.

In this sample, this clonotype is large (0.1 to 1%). The CDR3 bases are TGTGCCAGCAGGGACAAGAACACCGGGGAGCTGTTTTTT. This sequence encodes CASRDKNTGELFF. This rearrangement joins TRBV28 to TRBJ2-2, with a tentative D call TRBD1 (5 bases). Trimming left V 6 bases short and J 1 base short, with 6 bases between. The CDR3 is made up of 13 amino acids. CDR1 MDHEN and CDR2 SYDVKM come from the germline V gene. Full variable domain (outside the CDR3, taken from reference TRBV28 and TRBJ2-2): DVKVTQSSRYLVKRTGEKVFLECVQDMDHENMFWYRQDPGLGLRLIYFSYDVKMKEKGDIPEGYSVSREKKERFSLILESASTNQTSMYLCASRDKNTGELFFGEGSRLTVL.

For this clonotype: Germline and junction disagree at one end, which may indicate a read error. Here the CDR3 reads CASSVGNTGRPEQCF. The CDR3 DNA reads TGTGCCAGCAGCGTCGGGAATACAGGGCGTCCCGAGCAGTGCTTC. The chain is built from TRBV7-2 and TRBJ2-7; D possibly corresponds to TRBD1 (6 bases). The CDR3 extends over 15 amino acids. Germline loops: CDR1 SGHTA, CDR2 FQGNSA. The entire variable domain, with the rest obtained from reference TRBV7-2 and TRBJ2-7, is as follows: GAGVSQSPSNKVTEKGKDVELRCDPISGHTALYWYRQSLGQGLEFLIYFQGNSAPDKSGLPSDRFSAERTGGSVSTLTIQRTQQEDSAVYLCASSVGNTGRPEQCFGPGTRLTVT.

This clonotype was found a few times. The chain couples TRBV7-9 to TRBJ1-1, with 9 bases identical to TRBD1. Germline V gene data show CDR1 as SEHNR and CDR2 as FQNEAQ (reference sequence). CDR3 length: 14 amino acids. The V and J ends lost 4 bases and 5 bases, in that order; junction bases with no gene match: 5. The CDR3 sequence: CASSSTGGATEAFF. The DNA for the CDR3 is TGTGCCAGCAGCTCCACAGGGGGCGCGACTGAAGCTTTCTTT.

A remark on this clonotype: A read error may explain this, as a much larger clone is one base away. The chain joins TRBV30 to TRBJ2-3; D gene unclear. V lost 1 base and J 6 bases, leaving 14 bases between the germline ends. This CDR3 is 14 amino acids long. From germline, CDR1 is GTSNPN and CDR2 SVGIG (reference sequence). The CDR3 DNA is TGTGCCTGGAGTGGACTGCCAATGTCGGATACGCAGTATTTT. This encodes CAWSGLPMSDTQYF.

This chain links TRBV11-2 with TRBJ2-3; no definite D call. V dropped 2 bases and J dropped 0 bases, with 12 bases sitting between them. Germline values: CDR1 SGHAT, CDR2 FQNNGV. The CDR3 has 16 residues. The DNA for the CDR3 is TGTGCCAGCAGCTTAAGTTGGGGATCCAGCACAGATACGCAGTATTTT. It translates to CASSLSWGSSTDTQYF.

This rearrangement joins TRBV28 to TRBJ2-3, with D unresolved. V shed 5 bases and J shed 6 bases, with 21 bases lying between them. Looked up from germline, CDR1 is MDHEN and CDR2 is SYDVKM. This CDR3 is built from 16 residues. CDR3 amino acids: CASSPSKTLFSDTQYF. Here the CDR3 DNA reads TGTGCCAGCAGTCCCTCTAAGACATTATTTAGCGATACGCAGTATTTT.

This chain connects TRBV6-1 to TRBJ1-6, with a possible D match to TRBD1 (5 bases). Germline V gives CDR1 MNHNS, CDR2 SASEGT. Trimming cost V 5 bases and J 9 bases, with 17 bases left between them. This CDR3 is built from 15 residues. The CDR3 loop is CASSPEGLLGSPLHF. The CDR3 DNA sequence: TGTGCCAGCAGTCCCGAGGGACTCCTGGGTTCACCCCTCCACTTT.

The CDR3 region has the DNA TGTGCCAGCAGCCAAGTAATGGGTCTAGGACAGCCCCAGCATTTT. Protein sequence: CASSQVMGLGQPQHF. The V call is TRBV4-2, the J call TRBJ1-5; the D is unclear. The CDR3 length is 15 residues. CDR1 and CDR2 (germline): LGHNA, YNFKEQ. V was cut by 1 base and J by 7 bases, with 14 bases left in between.

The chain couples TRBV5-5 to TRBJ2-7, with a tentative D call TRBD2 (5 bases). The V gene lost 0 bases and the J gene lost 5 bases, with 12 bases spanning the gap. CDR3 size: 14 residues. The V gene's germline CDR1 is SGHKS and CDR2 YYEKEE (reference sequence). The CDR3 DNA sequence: TGTGCCAGCAGCTTGGCGGGGATCACTCACGAGCAGTACTTC. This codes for CASSLAGITHEQYF.

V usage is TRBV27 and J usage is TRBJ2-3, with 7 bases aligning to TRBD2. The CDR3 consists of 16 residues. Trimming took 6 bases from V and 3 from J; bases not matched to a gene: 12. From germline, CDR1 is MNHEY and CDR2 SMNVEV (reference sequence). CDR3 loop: CASSPATAGETDTQYF. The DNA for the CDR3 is TGTGCCAGCAGCCCCGCCACCGCGGGAGAGACAGATACGCAGTATTTT.

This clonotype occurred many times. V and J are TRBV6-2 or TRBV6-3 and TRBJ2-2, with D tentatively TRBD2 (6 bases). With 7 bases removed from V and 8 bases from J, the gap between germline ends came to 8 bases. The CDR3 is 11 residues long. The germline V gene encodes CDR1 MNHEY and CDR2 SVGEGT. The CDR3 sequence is CASTAGGELFF. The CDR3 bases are TGTGCCAGCACCGCGGGAGGGGAGCTGTTTTTT.

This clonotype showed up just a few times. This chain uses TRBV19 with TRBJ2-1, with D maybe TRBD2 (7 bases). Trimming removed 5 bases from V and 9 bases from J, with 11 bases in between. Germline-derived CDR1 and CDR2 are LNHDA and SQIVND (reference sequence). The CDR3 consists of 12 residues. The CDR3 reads CASSSGGSEQFF. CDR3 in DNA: TGTGCCAGTAGTTCGGGGGGCAGTGAGCAGTTCTTC. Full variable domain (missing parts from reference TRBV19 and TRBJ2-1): DGGITQSPKYLFRKEGQNVTLSCEQNLNHDAMYWYRQDPGQGLRLIYYSQIVNDFQKGDIAEGYSVSREKKESFPLTVTSAQKNPTAFYLCASSSGGSEQFFGPGTRLTVL.

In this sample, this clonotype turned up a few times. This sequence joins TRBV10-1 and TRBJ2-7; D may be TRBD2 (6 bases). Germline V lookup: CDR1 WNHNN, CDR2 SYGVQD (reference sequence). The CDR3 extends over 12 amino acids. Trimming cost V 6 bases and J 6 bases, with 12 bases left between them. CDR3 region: CASRGDSTEQYF. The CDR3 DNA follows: TGCGCCAGCAGGGGGGACTCCACCGAGCAGTACTTC.

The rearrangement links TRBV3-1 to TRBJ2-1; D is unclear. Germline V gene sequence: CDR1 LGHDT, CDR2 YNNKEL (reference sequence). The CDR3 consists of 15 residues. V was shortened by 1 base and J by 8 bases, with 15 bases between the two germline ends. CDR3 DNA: TGTGCCAGCAGCCAAGGGGCGGCTACTCAGGATGAGCAGTTCTTC. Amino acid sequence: CASSQGAATQDEQFF.

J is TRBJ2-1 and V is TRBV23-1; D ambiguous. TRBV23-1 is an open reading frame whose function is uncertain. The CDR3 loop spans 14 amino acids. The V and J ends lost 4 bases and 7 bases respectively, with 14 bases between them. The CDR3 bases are TGCGCCAGCAGTCCCTCTCTAGACGGGAATGAGCAGTTCTTC. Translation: CASSPSLDGNEQFF.

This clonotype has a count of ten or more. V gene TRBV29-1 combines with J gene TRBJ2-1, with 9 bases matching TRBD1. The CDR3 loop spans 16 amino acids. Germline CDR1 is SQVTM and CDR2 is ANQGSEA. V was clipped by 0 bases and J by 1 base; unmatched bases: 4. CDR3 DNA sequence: TGCAGCGTTGAAGATCCCGGACAGGGGTCCTACAATGAGCAGTTCTTC. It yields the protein CSVEDPGQGSYNEQFF.

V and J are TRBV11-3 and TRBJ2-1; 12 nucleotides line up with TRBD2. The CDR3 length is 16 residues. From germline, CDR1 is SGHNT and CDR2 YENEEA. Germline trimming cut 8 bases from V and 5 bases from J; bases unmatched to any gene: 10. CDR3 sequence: CASSSGRARYDNEQFF. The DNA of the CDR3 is TGTGCCAGCTCTAGCGGGAGGGCCCGTTATGACAATGAGCAGTTCTTC.

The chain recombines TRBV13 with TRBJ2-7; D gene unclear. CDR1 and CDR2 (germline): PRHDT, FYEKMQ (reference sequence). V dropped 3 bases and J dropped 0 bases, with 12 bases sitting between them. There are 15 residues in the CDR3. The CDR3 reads CASSFRTLSSYEQYF. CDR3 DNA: TGTGCCAGCAGCTTCAGGACCCTAAGCTCCTACGAGCAGTACTTC.

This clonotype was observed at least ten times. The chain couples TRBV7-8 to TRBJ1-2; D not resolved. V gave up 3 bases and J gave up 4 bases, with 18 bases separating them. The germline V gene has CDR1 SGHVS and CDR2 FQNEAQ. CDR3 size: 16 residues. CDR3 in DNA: TGTGCCAGCAGCTTGGAATTGAACCGAGGGCCCTATGGCTACACCTTC. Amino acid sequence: CASSLELNRGPYGYTF. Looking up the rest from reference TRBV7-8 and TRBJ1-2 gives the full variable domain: GAGVSQSPRYKVAKRGQDVALRCDPISGHVSLFWYQQALGQGPEFLTYFQNEAQLDKSGLPSDRFFAERPEGSVSTLKIQRTQQEDSAVYLCASSLELNRGPYGYTFGSGTRLTVV.

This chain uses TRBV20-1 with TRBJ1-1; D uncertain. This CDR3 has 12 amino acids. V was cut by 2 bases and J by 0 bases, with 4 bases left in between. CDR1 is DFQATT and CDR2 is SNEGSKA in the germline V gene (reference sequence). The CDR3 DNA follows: TGCAGTGCTAGACAGATGAACACTGAAGCTTTCTTT. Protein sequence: CSARQMNTEAFF.

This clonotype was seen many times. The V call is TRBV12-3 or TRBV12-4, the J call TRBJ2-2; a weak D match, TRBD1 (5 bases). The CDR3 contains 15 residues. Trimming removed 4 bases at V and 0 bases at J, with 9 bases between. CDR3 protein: CASSSSDTNTGELFF. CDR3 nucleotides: TGTGCCAGCAGTTCCTCGGACACGAACACCGGGGAGCTGTTTTTT.

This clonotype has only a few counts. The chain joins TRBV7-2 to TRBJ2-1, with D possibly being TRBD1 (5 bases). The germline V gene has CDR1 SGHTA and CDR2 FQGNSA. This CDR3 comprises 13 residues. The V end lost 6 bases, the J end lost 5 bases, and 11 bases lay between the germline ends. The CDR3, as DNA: TGTGCCAGCAGTTATACAGGTGACAATGAGCAGTTCTTC. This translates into CASSYTGDNEQFF.

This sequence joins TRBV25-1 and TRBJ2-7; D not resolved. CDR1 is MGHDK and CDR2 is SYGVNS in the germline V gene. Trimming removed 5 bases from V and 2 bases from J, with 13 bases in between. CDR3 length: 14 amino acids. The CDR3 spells CASSFGRLTYEQYF. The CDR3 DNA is TGTGCCAGCAGTTTTGGCCGCCTCACCTACGAGCAGTACTTC.

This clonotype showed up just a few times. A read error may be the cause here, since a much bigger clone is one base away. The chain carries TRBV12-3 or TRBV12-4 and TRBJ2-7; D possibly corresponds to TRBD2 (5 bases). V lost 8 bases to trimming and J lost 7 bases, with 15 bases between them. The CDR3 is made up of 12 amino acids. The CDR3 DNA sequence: TGTGCCAGCCGCGTTGGGAGCTGGGAGCAGTACTTC. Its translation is CASRVGSWEQYF.

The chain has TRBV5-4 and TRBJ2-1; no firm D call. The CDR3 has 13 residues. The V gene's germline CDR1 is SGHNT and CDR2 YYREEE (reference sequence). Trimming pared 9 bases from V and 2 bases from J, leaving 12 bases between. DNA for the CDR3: TGTGCCACGAACGAGATCCCCTACAATGAGCAGTTCTTC. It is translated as CATNEIPYNEQFF.